One sample yielded the 17 T cell receptor beta chains listed below, sequenced in a study of T and B cells in COVID-19 patients. TRB rearrangements were amplified by multiplex PCR with BIOMED2 TRB-A/B primers. Via MiXCR, TCRdb re-called the multiplex PCR reads, giving one row per CDR3 protein. In the table there are roughly 4,600 distinct CDR3 sequences, about a fifth of which are singletons. From blood, about 220-500 ng of genomic DNA served as TRB template. Sequenced: blood. The receptors were sampled from a human donor with active COVID-19.

This clonotype is termed large. The V call is TRBV19, the J call TRBJ2-2, with D tentatively TRBD2 (5 bases). The CDR3 is 13 amino acids. V lost 7 bases to trimming and J lost 8 bases, with 14 bases between them. Per the germline V gene, CDR1 is LNHDA and CDR2 is SQIVND (reference sequence). CDR3 DNA: TGTGCCAGTATCCCTACTAGTGCTGGGGAGCTGTTTTTT. Encoded protein: CASIPTSAGELFF. Combining the CDR3 with reference TRBV19 and TRBJ2-2 gives the whole variable domain DGGITQSPKYLFRKEGQNVTLSCEQNLNHDAMYWYRQDPGQGLRLIYYSQIVNDFQKGDIAEGYSVSREKKESFPLTVTSAQKNPTAFYLCASIPTSAGELFFGEGSRLTVL.

This clonotype is judged medium-sized. This sequence joins TRBV19 and TRBJ2-7, with TRBD2 as a possible D gene (6 bases). The CDR3 consists of 13 residues. CDR1 and CDR2 from the germline V gene are LNHDA and SQIVND (reference sequence). The germline V and J ends were trimmed by 8 bases and 7 bases, with 18 bases remaining between them. The CDR3 DNA follows: TGTGCCAGTGGAGGGCCCTCTCGCGGTGAGCAGTACTTC. As protein: CASGGPSRGEQYF.

Relative to its sample, this clonotype is medium-sized (0.01 to 0.1%). The chain carries TRBV5-6 and TRBJ2-3; D is uncertain. V was clipped by 2 bases and J by 0 bases, with 1 base between them. Germline CDR1 reads SGHDT; CDR2 reads YYEEEE. The CDR3 runs 12 residues. CDR3 in amino acids: CASSFSTDTQYF. The CDR3 nucleotides are TGTGCCAGCAGCTTTAGCACAGATACGCAGTATTTT.

This chain connects TRBV9 to TRBJ1-6, with 9 bases lining up with TRBD1. V was pared by 3 bases and J by 7 bases, with 14 bases of the junction left unmatched. Germline V gene data show CDR1 as SGDLS and CDR2 as YYNGEE. This CDR3 contains 18 residues. The CDR3 nucleotides are TGTGCCAGCAGCGATTCTGACCGGGACAGGGTAATCAATTCACCCCTCCACTTT. Protein product: CASSDSDRDRVINSPLHF.

The chain is built from TRBV12-3 or TRBV12-4 and TRBJ1-1; D is possibly TRBD1 (5 bases). V lost 3 bases to trimming and J lost 6 bases, with 11 bases between them. The CDR3 is 13 residues long. The CDR3 sequence: CASSLGGYAEAFF. CDR3 sequence (DNA): TGTGCCAGCAGTTTGGGGGGGTACGCTGAAGCTTTCTTT.

This clonotype qualifies as medium-sized (0.01 to 0.1%). V usage is TRBV27 and J usage is TRBJ2-1; 7 bases align to TRBD2. V gave up 8 bases and J gave up 6 bases; unmatched junction bases: 7. The germline CDR1 and CDR2 sequences are MNHEY and SMNVEV (reference sequence). The CDR3 consists of 13 residues. The chain's CDR3 is CASGDYFFNEQFF. Written as DNA, the CDR3 is TGTGCCAGCGGGGACTACTTTTTCAATGAGCAGTTCTTC.

In its sample, this clonotype is medium-sized (0.01 to 0.1%). V and J are TRBV27 and TRBJ2-3, with D possibly TRBD2 on 5 matching bases. V lost 5 bases, J lost 4 bases, and 13 bases lay in between. The CDR3 loop spans 14 amino acids. Germline V gives CDR1 MNHEY, CDR2 SMNVEV (reference sequence). The CDR3 coding sequence is TGTGCCAGCAGTCAACGGGATGTCGCAGATACGCAGTATTTT. This encodes CASSQRDVADTQYF.

This clonotype is judged medium-sized. The chain links TRBV19 to TRBJ1-2, with D unclear. The CDR3 is 14 residues long. The germline V gene encodes CDR1 LNHDA and CDR2 SQIVND (reference sequence). V shed 3 bases and J shed 3 bases, with 11 bases lying between them. CDR3 sequence reads: CASSISASYYGYTF. DNA for the CDR3: TGTGCCAGTAGTATCAGCGCCTCCTACTATGGCTACACCTTC.

This clonotype is termed medium-sized. The V gene is TRBV5-5, the J gene TRBJ1-5; weak D call: TRBD1 (6 bases). Germline loops: CDR1 SGHKS, CDR2 YYEKEE (reference sequence). Trimming removed 4 bases at V and 0 bases at J, with 11 bases between. The CDR3 extends over 15 amino acids. The CDR3 DNA reads as TGTGCCAGCAGCGCTATGACAGGTAGCAATCAGCCCCAGCATTTT. Amino acid sequence: CASSAMTGSNQPQHF.

This clonotype is labeled medium-sized. V usage is TRBV7-2 and J usage is TRBJ2-3; 9 bases agree with TRBD1. The CDR3 covers 16 residues. The V gene's germline CDR1 is SGHTA and CDR2 FQGNSA. Germline trimming cut 1 base from V and 3 bases from J; bases unmatched to any gene: 5. DNA of the CDR3: TGTGCCAGCAGCTTAGGCCTGACAGGGGGAACAGATACGCAGTATTTT. Residues: CASSLGLTGGTDTQYF.

The V and J genes are TRBV11-2 and TRBJ1-4; no firm D call. Per germline, CDR1 SGHAT and CDR2 FQNNGV. Trimming pared 3 bases from V and 3 bases from J, leaving 11 bases between. The CDR3 runs to 15 residues. The CDR3 sequence is CASSLRVGSNEKLFF. CDR3 coding DNA: TGTGCCAGCAGCTTGAGAGTAGGTTCTAATGAAAAACTGTTTTTT.

With respect to this clonotype: One junction end disagrees with the germline gene, perhaps due to a read error. This chain joins TRBV6-5 and TRBJ1-1, with D maybe TRBD1 (5 bases). Per the germline V gene, CDR1 is MNHEY and CDR2 is SVGAGI. The CDR3 is 13 residues long. The CDR3 nucleotides read TGTGTCAGCAGTTACAAGGGACGGACTGAAGCTTTCTTT. Translated, it gives CVSSYKGRTEAFF.

The chain links TRBV14 to TRBJ1-1, with D unclear. V was cut by 0 bases and J by 1 base, with 6 bases left in between. The CDR3 loop spans 14 amino acids. Germline assignment: CDR1 SGHDN and CDR2 FVKESK. The CDR3 loop is CASSQDWANTEAFF. The CDR3 nucleotides are TGTGCCAGCAGCCAAGATTGGGCGAACACTGAAGCTTTCTTT.

By share, this clonotype ranks as medium-sized (0.01 to 0.1%). The chain is built from TRBV18 and TRBJ2-2; no definite D call. V gave up 3 bases and J gave up 6 bases, with 11 bases separating them. The CDR3 is 14 amino acids. The germline CDR1 and CDR2 sequences are KGHSH and LQKENI. The CDR3 DNA sequence: TGTGCCAGCTCACCCACCGGCACGGCCGGGGAGCTGTTTTTT. It translates to CASSPTGTAGELFF.

The chain couples TRBV14 to TRBJ1-6, with unresolved D. Trimming removed 1 base at V and 14 bases at J, with 9 bases between. Germline values: CDR1 SGHDN, CDR2 FVKESK. The CDR3 consists of 12 residues. The CDR3 is CASSQGPGTLHF. CDR3 bases: TGTGCCAGCAGCCAAGGGCCGGGTACCCTCCACTTT.

This clonotype is medium-sized (0.01 to 0.1%) within its sample. In DNA form, the CDR3 reads TGTGCCAGCAGCCTCCTAGCGGGGGGCTACAATGAGCAGTTCTTC. Translated: CASSLLAGGYNEQFF. This chain links TRBV6-6 with TRBJ2-1, with TRBD2 identical over 11 bases. V was pared by 6 bases and J by 3 bases, with 4 bases of the junction left unmatched. Germline values: CDR1 MNHNY, CDR2 SVGAGI (reference sequence). This CDR3 is 15 amino acids long.

Relative to its sample, this clonotype is medium-sized. This sequence joins TRBV6-6 and TRBJ2-1; D is uncertain. The CDR3 runs to 15 residues. Germline assignment: CDR1 MNHNY and CDR2 SVGAGI (reference sequence). V was pared by 2 bases and J by 0 bases, with 8 bases between. CDR3 protein: CASSYEFGSYNEQFF. The DNA for the CDR3 is TGTGCCAGCAGTTACGAGTTCGGCTCCTACAATGAGCAGTTCTTC.